One and the same sample provided the 21 T cell receptor beta chains below, sequenced in a study of T-cell memory formation after mild COVID-19. A single record per CDR3 protein comes from TCRdb applying MiXCR to the 5' RACE reads. The table lists 500,000 to 650,000 distinct CDR3 sequences, about 20% of them singletons. The material sequenced was PBMCs or a T cell subset sorted from them (not recorded which). The receptors come from an adult woman who had mild COVID-19 (a few samples of this study predate the infection). Cell type and time point are not known.

This clonotype was seen at least ten times. J is TRBJ2-1 and V is TRBV5-5; D could derive from TRBD1 or TRBD2 (5 bases each). CDR1 is SGHKS, CDR2 YYEKEE, per germline (reference sequence). The V end lost 3 bases, the J end lost 5 bases, and 12 bases lay between the germline ends. The CDR3 has 14 amino acids. In DNA form, the CDR3 reads TGTGCCAGCAGCTCGGGACGGATGCACAATGAGCAGTTCTTC. It yields the protein CASSSGRMHNEQFF.

This clonotype was found once. The J gene is TRBJ1-1, the V gene TRBV20-1; D gene unclear. The CDR3 runs to 13 residues. Looked up from germline, CDR1 is DFQATT and CDR2 is SNEGSKA (reference sequence). Trimming cost V 7 bases and J 4 bases, with 16 bases left between them. The CDR3 bases are TGCAGTGAGAGGGCGGCAGATGGCACTGAAGCTTTCTTT. Translation gives CSERAADGTEAFF.

The chain has TRBV27 and TRBJ2-1; 9 positions agree with TRBD1. Per the germline V gene, CDR1 is MNHEY and CDR2 is SMNVEV (reference sequence). V gave up 5 bases and J gave up 14 bases; unmatched junction bases: 10. CDR3 length equals 13 residues. The CDR3 DNA sequence: TGTGCCAGCAGTCCCGGCCAGCGACAGGGGGAGTTCTTC. Amino acids: CASSPGQRQGEFF.

The CDR3 sequence: CASSLNGLAGAMGEQYF. CDR3 DNA sequence: TGTGCCAGCAGCTTGAACGGACTAGCGGGAGCGATGGGCGAGCAGTACTTC. This chain uses TRBV7-3 with TRBJ2-7; TRBD2 matches 13 bases. V shed 3 bases, J shed 6 bases, and the junction held 11 bases outside the gene matches. This CDR3 contains 17 residues. Per the germline V gene, CDR1 is SGHTA and CDR2 is FQGTGA.

The gene calls are TRBV4-1 and TRBJ2-7; possibly TRBD1 for D (5 bases). The CDR3 length is 17 residues. V was pared by 5 bases and J by 0 bases, with 20 bases between. Germline V gene lookup returns CDR1 MGHRA and CDR2 YSYEKL. The CDR3 nucleotides read TGCGCCAGCAGCTCCTTGACGGGCAGGGTTAGCTCCTACGAGCAGTACTTC. Translation gives CASSSLTGRVSSYEQYF.

This clonotype was detected only a few times. The rearrangement joins TRBV2 to TRBJ1-2, with no clear D. The CDR3 totals 12 residues. V was shortened by 6 bases and J by 4 bases, with 9 bases between the two germline ends. The germline gives CDR1 SNHLY, CDR2 FYNNEI. CDR3 nucleotides: TGTGCCAGCAGCCGAGGAATCTATGGCTACACCTTC. Translation: CASSRGIYGYTF.

The J gene is TRBJ2-3, the V gene TRBV7-2; 13 positions match TRBD2. The junction had 9 bases not matched to a gene; V was cut back by 5 bases and J by 10 bases. CDR3 length equals 15 residues. Looked up from germline, CDR1 is SGHTA and CDR2 is FQGNSA. The CDR3 protein is CASSPRTSGSMAQYF. CDR3 coding DNA: TGTGCCAGCAGCCCCCGGACTAGCGGGAGTATGGCGCAGTATTTT.

This chain connects TRBV7-8 to TRBJ2-1; 7 bases match TRBD2. The trim removed 6 bases at V and 4 bases at J, leaving 9 bases unmatched. Germline V gene sequence: CDR1 SGHVS, CDR2 FQNEAQ. The CDR3 loop spans 15 amino acids. The CDR3 nucleotides are TGTGCCAGCAGTAGGGCGGGAGAGATTTACAATGAGCAGTTCTTC. It translates to CASSRAGEIYNEQFF.

This clonotype was counted between two and nine times. The chain recombines TRBV14 with TRBJ2-3; D gene unclear. Trimming shortened V by 2 bases and J by 4 bases, and 10 bases separated the two germline ends. CDR3 length equals 14 residues. Germline-derived CDR1 and CDR2 are SGHDN and FVKESK. The CDR3 region has the DNA TGTGCCAGCAGCCAACGGGCCGCTCCAGATACGCAGTATTTT. Translated, it gives CASSQRAAPDTQYF.

The table lists this clonotype with a few counts. The J gene is TRBJ2-3, the V gene TRBV5-1; TRBD2 might be the D (6 bases). V was pared by 0 bases and J by 4 bases, with 12 bases between. The CDR3 loop spans 15 amino acids. CDR1 is SGHRS, CDR2 YFSETQ, per germline. DNA for the CDR3: TGCGCCAGCAGCTTGGAGGGACTCAAAGCAGATACGCAGTATTTT. It encodes CASSLEGLKADTQYF.

J is TRBJ2-7 and V is TRBV4-2; 14 nucleotides match TRBD2. Germline V gene lookup returns CDR1 LGHNA and CDR2 YNFKEQ. The CDR3 sequence is 18 residues long. The trim removed 5 bases at V and 0 bases at J, leaving 9 bases unmatched. The DNA for the CDR3 is TGTGCCAGCAGCTTAGGACTAGCGGGAGGTCCCTCCTCCTACGAGCAGTACTTC. Translation gives CASSLGLAGGPSSYEQYF.

A few counts support this clonotype. The V gene is TRBV6-6, the J gene TRBJ2-1; 13 bases map to TRBD2. Per the germline V gene, CDR1 is MNHNY and CDR2 is SVGAGI (reference sequence). The CDR3 consists of 15 residues. V lost 2 bases, J lost 12 bases, and 7 bases stayed unmatched. DNA for the CDR3: TGTGCCAGCAGTTACCCGGGACTAGCGGGATTAGGGCAGTTCTTC. Encoded protein: CASSYPGLAGLGQFF.

This rearrangement joins TRBV2 to TRBJ2-3, with a possible D match to TRBD2 (6 bases). V gave up 4 bases and J gave up 0 bases, with 14 bases separating them. CDR1 is SNHLY and CDR2 is FYNNEI in the germline V gene. This CDR3 has 16 amino acids. The CDR3 DNA reads as TGTGCCAGCAGTGGAGGGAGGATTTCTAGCACAGATACGCAGTATTTT. This codes for CASSGGRISSTDTQYF.

This clonotype has a handful of counts. The chain uses TRBV7-6 and TRBJ2-2; perhaps TRBD2 as D (5 bases). CDR3 length equals 16 residues. V lost 3 bases, J lost 7 bases, and 18 bases lay in between. Germline loops: CDR1 SGHVS, CDR2 FNYEAQ. CDR3 DNA sequence: TGTGCCAGCAGCTTCCGAGGGCCCGCTGTTATCGGGGAGCTGTTTTTT. Translation gives CASSFRGPAVIGELFF.

The sample holds a few counts of this clonotype. The CDR3 loop reads CASRERDSPYYEQYF. The CDR3 DNA is TGTGCCAGCCGGGAGCGGGACAGCCCTTATTACGAGCAGTACTTC. The gene calls are TRBV27 and TRBJ2-7, with D possibly being TRBD1 or TRBD2 (7 bases each). Germline CDR1 MNHEY, CDR2 SMNVEV (reference sequence). With 8 bases removed from V and 4 bases from J, the gap between germline ends came to 21 bases. This CDR3 is 15 amino acids long.

The rearrangement uses TRBV5-1 and TRBJ2-2, with 8 positions matching TRBD1. The V gene's germline CDR1 is SGHRS and CDR2 YFSETQ. V lost 6 bases to trimming and J lost 2 bases; unmatched junction nucleotides: 3. This CDR3 spans 14 amino acids. The CDR3 nucleotides are TGCGCCAGCAAGGGACAGGATAACACCGGGGAGCTGTTTTTT. Its protein product is CASKGQDNTGELFF.

This clonotype has only a few counts. This chain connects TRBV24-1 to TRBJ2-1; 11 bases agree with TRBD2. V was pared by 3 bases and J by 8 bases, with 8 bases of the junction left unmatched. This CDR3 spans 16 amino acids. Germline values: CDR1 KGHDR, CDR2 SFDVKD. Here the CDR3 DNA reads TGTGCCACCAGTGATGATCGGCTAGCGGGAGGAGATGAGCAGTTCTTC. This sequence encodes CATSDDRLAGGDEQFF.

The rearrangement joins TRBV5-1 to TRBJ2-1; 11 positions agree with TRBD2. Per the germline V gene, CDR1 is SGHRS and CDR2 is YFSETQ. The CDR3 consists of 16 residues. V shed 0 bases, J shed 5 bases, and the junction held 4 bases outside the gene matches. As DNA, the CDR3 is TGCGCCAGCAGCTTGGATGGGACTAGCGGCCACAATGAGCAGTTCTTC. Protein sequence: CASSLDGTSGHNEQFF.

The J gene is TRBJ2-5, the V gene TRBV20-1; tentatively, D is TRBD1 (5 bases). The CDR3 length is 11 residues. Germline values: CDR1 DFQATT, CDR2 SNEGSKA (reference sequence). With 7 bases removed from V and 2 bases from J, the gap between germline ends came to 8 bases. The CDR3 DNA sequence: TGCAGTGGACAGCTGCAAGAGACCCAGTACTTC. This translates into CSGQLQETQYF.

This clonotype was picked up a small number of times. This chain connects TRBV4-2 to TRBJ2-3; D may be TRBD1 or TRBD2 (6 bases each). The V end lost 1 base, the J end lost 3 bases, and 11 bases lay between the germline ends. The germline V gene encodes CDR1 LGHNA and CDR2 YNFKEQ. The CDR3 spans 15 residues. CDR3 sequence: CASSQGVGGTDTQYF. In DNA, the CDR3 is TGTGCCAGCAGCCAAGGCGTAGGGGGGACAGATACGCAGTATTTT.

The CDR3 loop is CASIGQRDTEAFF. The CDR3 DNA is TGTGCCAGCATCGGACAGCGGGACACTGAAGCTTTCTTT. This chain connects TRBV2 to TRBJ1-1; D is perhaps TRBD1 (6 bases). The germline gives CDR1 SNHLY, CDR2 FYNNEI. The CDR3 has 13 amino acids. V dropped 7 bases and J dropped 3 bases, with 12 bases sitting between them. Supplemented by reference TRBV2 and TRBJ1-1, the full variable domain reads EPEVTQTPSHQVTQMGQEVILRCVPISNHLYFYWYRQILGQKVEFLVSFYNNEISEKSEIFDDQFSVERPDGSNFTLKIRSTKLEDSAMYFCASIGQRDTEAFFGQGTRLTVV.